The T cell receptor (beta chain) described here comes from a study of cytomegalovirus exposure and HLA in healthy donors. Trimming pared 6 bases from V and 0 bases from J, leaving 12 bases between. Germline lookup yields CDR1 GTSNPN and CDR2 SVGIG (reference sequence). The CDR3 spans 14 residues. Sequencing used immunoSEQ multiplex PCR; TCRdb keeps in-frame clones, though not all of them. This table holds fewer than 300,000 clones, 85% to 90% found once. As for this clone: Antigen: not known.

General study points: According to a subsequent analysis, TCR clusters identified in the first cohort showed a tendency to co-occur across the 110 or so validation repertoires.

The rearrangement joins TRBV30 to TRBJ2-1; possible D gene TRBD1, 5 bases. What was sequenced was PBMCs. The clonotype was recovered from a woman aged 18-30 years in good health and CMV-seronegative. The CDR3 protein is CACQGAVSYNEQFF. CDR3 coding DNA: TGTGCCTGCCAAGGGGCAGTCTCCTACAATGAGCAGTTCTTC. The full variable domain, completed using reference TRBV30 and TRBJ2-1, is SQTIHQWPATLVQPVGSPLSLECTVEGTSNPNLYWYRQAAGRGLQLLFYSVGIGQISSEVPQNLSASRPQDRQFILSSKKLLLSDSGFYLCACQGAVSYNEQFFGPGTRLTVL.